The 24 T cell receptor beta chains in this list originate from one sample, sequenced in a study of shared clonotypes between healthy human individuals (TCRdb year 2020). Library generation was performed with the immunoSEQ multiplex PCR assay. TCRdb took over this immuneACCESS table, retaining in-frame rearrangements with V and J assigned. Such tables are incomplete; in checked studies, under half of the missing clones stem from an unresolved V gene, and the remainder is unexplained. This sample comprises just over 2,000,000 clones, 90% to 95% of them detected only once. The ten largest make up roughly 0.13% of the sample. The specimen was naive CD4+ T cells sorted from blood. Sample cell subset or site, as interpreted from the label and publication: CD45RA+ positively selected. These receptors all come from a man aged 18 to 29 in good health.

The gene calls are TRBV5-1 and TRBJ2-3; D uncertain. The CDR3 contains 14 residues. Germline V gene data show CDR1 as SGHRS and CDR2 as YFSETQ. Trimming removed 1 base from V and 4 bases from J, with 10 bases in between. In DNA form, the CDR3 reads TGCGCCAGCAGCTTGTACACGGCCCCAGATACGCAGTATTTT. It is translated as CASSLYTAPDTQYF.

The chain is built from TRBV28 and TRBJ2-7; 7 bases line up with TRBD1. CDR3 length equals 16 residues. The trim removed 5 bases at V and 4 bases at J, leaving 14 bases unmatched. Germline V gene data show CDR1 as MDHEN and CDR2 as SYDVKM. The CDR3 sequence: CASSTPLTGEWYEQYF. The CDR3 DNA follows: TGTGCCAGCAGTACACCCCTTACAGGGGAGTGGTACGAGCAGTACTTC.

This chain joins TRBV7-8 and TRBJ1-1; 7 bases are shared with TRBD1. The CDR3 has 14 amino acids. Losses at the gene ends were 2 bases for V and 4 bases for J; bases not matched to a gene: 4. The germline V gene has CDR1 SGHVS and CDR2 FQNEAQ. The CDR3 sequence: CASSLKQGSTEAFF. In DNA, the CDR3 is TGTGCCAGCAGCTTAAAACAGGGGAGCACTGAAGCTTTCTTT.

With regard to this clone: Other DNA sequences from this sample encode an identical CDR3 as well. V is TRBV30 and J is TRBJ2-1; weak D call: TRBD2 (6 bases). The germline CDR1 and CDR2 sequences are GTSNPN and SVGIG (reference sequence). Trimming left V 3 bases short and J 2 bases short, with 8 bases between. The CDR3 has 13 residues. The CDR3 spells CAWRAGTYNEQFF. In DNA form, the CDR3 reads TGTGCCTGGAGGGCGGGGACCTACAATGAGCAGTTCTTC.

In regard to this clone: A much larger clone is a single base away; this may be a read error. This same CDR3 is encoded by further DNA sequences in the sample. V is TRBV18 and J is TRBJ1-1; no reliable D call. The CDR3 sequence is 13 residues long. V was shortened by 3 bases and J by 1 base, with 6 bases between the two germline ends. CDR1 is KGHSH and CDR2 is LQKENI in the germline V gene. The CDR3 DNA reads TGTGCCAGCTCACCTGGGGAGAACACTGAAGCTTTCTTT. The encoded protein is CASSPGENTEAFF.

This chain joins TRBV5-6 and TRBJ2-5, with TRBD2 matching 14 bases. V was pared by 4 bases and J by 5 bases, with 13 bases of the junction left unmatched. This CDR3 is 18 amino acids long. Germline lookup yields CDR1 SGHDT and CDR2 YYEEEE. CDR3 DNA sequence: TGTGCCAGCAGCCCAGGACTAGCGGGGGGTCGAGTACGGGAGACCCAGTACTTC. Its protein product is CASSPGLAGGRVRETQYF.

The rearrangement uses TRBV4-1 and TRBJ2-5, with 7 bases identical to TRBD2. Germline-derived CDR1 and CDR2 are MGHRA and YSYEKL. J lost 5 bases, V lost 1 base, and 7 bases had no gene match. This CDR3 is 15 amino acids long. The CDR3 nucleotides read TGCGCCAGCAGCCAAGTGGGGGGGGTTTCGGAGACCCAGTACTTC. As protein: CASSQVGGVSETQYF.

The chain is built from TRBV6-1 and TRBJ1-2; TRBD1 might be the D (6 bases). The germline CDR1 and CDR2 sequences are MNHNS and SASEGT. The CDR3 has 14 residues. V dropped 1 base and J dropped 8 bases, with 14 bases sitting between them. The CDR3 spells CASSEVITGRGYTF. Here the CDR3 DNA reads TGTGCCAGCAGTGAAGTAATAACAGGGAGAGGCTACACCTTC.

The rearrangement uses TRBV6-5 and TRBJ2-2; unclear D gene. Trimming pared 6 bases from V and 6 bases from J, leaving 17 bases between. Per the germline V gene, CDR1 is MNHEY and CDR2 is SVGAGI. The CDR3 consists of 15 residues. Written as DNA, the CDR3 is TGTGCCAGCAGACTCCCTTCCTTTGGACCCGGGGAGCTGTTTTTT. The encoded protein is CASRLPSFGPGELFF.

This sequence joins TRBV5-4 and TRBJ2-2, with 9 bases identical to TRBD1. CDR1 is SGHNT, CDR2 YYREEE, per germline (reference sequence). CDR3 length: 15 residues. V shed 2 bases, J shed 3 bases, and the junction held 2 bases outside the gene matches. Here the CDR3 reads CASSFGQGYTGELFF. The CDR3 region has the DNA TGTGCCAGCAGCTTCGGACAGGGGTACACCGGGGAGCTGTTTTTT.

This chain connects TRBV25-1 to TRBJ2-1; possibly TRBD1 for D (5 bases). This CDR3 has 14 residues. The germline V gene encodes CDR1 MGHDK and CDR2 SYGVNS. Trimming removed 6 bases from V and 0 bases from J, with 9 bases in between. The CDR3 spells CASRGRNSYNEQFF. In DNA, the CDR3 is TGTGCCAGCAGGGGGCGGAACTCCTACAATGAGCAGTTCTTC.

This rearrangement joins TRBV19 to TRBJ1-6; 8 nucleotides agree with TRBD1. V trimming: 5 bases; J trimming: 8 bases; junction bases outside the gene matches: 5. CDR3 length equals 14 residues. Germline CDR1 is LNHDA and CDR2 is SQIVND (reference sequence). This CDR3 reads CASSLGQGDSPLHF. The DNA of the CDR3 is TGTGCCAGTAGTCTTGGACAGGGTGATTCACCCCTCCACTTT.

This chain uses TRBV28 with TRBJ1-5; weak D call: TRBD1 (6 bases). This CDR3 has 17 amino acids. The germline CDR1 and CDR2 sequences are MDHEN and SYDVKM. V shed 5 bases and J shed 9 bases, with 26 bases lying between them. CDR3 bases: TGTGCCAGCAGTCCTTACGGGGGCACCAAATCGGGTGGGCCCCAGCATTTT. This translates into CASSPYGGTKSGGPQHF.

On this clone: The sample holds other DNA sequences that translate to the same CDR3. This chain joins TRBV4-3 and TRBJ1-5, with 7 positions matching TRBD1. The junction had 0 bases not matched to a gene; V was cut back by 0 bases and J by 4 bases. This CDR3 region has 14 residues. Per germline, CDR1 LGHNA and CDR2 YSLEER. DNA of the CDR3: TGCGCCAGCAGCCAAGAACAGGGGAATCAGCCCCAGCATTTT. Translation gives CASSQEQGNQPQHF.

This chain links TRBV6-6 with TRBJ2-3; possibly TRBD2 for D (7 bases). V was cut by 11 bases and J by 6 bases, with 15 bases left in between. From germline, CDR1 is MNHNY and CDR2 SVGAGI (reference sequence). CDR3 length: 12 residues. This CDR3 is CALRGAGDTQYF. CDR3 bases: TGTGCCCTCCGGGGGGCTGGGGATACGCAGTATTTT.

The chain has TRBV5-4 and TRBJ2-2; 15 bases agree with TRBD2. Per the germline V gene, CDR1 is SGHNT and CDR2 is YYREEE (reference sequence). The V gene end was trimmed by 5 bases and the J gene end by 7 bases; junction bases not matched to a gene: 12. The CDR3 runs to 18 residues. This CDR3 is CASSYGTSGRTRVGELFF. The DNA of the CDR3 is TGTGCCAGCAGTTACGGGACTAGCGGGAGGACCAGGGTCGGGGAGCTGTTTTTT.

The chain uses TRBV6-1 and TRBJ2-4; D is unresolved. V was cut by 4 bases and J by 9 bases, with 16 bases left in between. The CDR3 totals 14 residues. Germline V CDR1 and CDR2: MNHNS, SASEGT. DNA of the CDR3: TGTGCCAGCAGTGCCTACCTCGAGGTGGGCATTCAGTACTTC. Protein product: CASSAYLEVGIQYF.

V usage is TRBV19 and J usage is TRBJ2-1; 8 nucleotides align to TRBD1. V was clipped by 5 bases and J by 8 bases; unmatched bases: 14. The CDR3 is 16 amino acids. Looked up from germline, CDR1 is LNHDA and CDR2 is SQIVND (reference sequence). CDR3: CASSAYPGGAGHEQFF. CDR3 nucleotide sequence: TGTGCCAGTAGTGCCTATCCAGGGGGCGCGGGTCATGAGCAGTTCTTC.

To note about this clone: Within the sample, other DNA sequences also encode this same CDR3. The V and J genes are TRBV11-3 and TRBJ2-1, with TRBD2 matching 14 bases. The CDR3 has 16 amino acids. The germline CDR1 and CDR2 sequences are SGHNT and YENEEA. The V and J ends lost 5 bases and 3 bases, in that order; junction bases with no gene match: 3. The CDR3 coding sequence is TGTGCCAGCAGCCTCGGACTAGCGGGAGGCTACAATGAGCAGTTCTTC. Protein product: CASSLGLAGGYNEQFF. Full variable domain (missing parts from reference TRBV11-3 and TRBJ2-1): EAGVVQSPRYKIIEKKQPVAFWCNPISGHNTLYWYLQNLGQGPELLIRYENEEAVDDSQLPKDRFSAERLKGVDSTLKIQPAELGDSAVYLCASSLGLAGGYNEQFFGPGTRLTVL.

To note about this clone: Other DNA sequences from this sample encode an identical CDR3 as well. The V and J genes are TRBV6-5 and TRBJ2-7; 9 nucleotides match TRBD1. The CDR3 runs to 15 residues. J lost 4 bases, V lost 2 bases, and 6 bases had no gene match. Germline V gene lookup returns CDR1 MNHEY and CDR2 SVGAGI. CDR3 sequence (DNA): TGTGCCAGCAGTTACCGTGACAGGGGGGGGTACGAGCAGTACTTC. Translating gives CASSYRDRGGYEQYF.

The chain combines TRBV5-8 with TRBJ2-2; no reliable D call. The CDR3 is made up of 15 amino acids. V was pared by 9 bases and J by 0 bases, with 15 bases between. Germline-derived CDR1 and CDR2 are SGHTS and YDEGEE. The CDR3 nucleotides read TGTGCCAACACACAAAACGGGCCGAACACCGGGGAGCTGTTTTTT. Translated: CANTQNGPNTGELFF.

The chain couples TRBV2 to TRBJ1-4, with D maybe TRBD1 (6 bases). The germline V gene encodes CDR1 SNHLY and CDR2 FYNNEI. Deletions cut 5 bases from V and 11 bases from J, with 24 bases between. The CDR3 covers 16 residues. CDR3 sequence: CASSTTGGQWAKKLFF. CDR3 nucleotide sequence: TGTGCCAGCAGTACTACCGGGGGACAATGGGCAAAGAAACTGTTTTTT.

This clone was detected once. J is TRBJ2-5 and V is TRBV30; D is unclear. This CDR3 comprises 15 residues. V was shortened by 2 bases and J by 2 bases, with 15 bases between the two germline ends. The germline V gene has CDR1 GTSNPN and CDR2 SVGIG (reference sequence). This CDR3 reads CAWSKPWSSQETQYF. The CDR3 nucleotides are TGTGCCTGGAGTAAGCCGTGGTCTTCTCAAGAGACCCAGTACTTC.

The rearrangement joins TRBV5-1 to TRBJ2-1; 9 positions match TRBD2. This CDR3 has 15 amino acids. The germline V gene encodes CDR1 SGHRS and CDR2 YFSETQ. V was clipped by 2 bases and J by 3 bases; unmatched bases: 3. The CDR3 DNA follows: TGCGCCAGCAGCTTTAGCGGGAGTGTCTACAATGAGCAGTTCTTC. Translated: CASSFSGSVYNEQFF.